This T cell receptor (beta chain) was obtained from a study of T cells in tuberculosis. The CDR3 totals 14 residues. The germline CDR1 and CDR2 sequences are MNHEY and SVGAGI. V was pared by 5 bases and J by 0 bases, with 1 base of the junction left unmatched. Sequencing of TCR-alpha and TCR-beta chains was unpaired. Only in-frame clones appear in the TCRdb table, and some are missing; sequencing was by immunoSEQ multiplex PCR. The profile shows 80,000 to 100,000 clones, roughly 91% of them singletons. After thawing and overnight rest, PBMC were stained with GMM-loaded CD1B tetramer, viability dye and anti-CD3 for sorting. The lipid loaded on the CD1B tetramers was C32 glucose monomycolate from Rhodococcus equi. Tetramer-sorted PBMC had been CD14 monocyte-depleted before freezing. Approximately 95,000 tetramer-negative cells were sorted from each donor. Findings and caveats of the study: The stringent gate may have excluded weak CD1B-GMM tetramer binders.

The sequenced sample was CD1b-GMM tetramer-negative cells sorted from PBMCs. The V call is TRBV6-5, the J call TRBJ1-3; 7 bases align to TRBD1. The sequence came from an adult woman with latent tuberculosis. The DNA for the CDR3 is TGTGCCAGCAGTGGGGACAGCTCTGGAAACACCATATATTTT. It encodes CASSGDSSGNTIYF.